These 2 T cell receptor beta chains were sequenced from one sample in a study of spatial heterogeneity in lung cancer. Stated time point: sample taken at primary tumor resection. Unsorted tumor, nontumor lung tissue or cryopreserved PBMC supplied the whole RNA. Using its own MiXCR run on the 5' RACE reads, TCRdb lists one record per CDR3 protein. The repertoire holds around 41,000 distinct CDR3 sequences, with approximately 6.8% as singletons. Sequenced here: PBMCs, sampled at surgery. Receptors were obtained from a female donor with early-stage non-small cell lung cancer.

This clonotype was found many times. The chain has TRBV12-3 or TRBV12-4 and TRBJ2-2; the match to TRBD1 covers 9 bases. Losses at the gene ends were 5 bases for V and 4 bases for J; bases not matched to a gene: 5. The CDR3 runs to 15 residues. The CDR3 DNA follows: TGTGCCAGCAGTCGGGACAGGGCCCCCACCGGGGAGCTGTTTTTT. Amino acids: CASSRDRAPTGELFF.

This clonotype was recorded at least ten times. The chain links TRBV2 to TRBJ1-1; the D is unclear. From germline, CDR1 is SNHLY and CDR2 FYNNEI. V was shortened by 0 bases and J by 10 bases, with 15 bases between the two germline ends. The CDR3 loop spans 14 amino acids. CDR3 sequence reads: CASSEAFRGGRAFF. In DNA form, the CDR3 reads TGTGCCAGCAGTGAAGCGTTTAGAGGAGGGAGAGCTTTCTTT.